The following is a TCR beta chain sequence with its context. The data were obtained in a study of blood T cell repertoires in COVID-19. At the level of the study: T cells, B-cell-depleted T cells, or PBMCs supplied cDNA or gDNA.

Methods used by the authors: Cell counts per sample came from amplifying reference gene primers. TCRdb's copy holds only in-frame clones and misses some; the assay was immunoSEQ multiplex PCR. Clone size and V and J calls were adopted from that table, with D and trimming inferred from the DNA. The sample records 45,000 to 55,000 clones, over 65% being singletons. This CDR3 contains 17 residues. From germline, CDR1 is LGHNA and CDR2 YSLEER. V was pared by 4 bases and J by 2 bases, with 20 bases between. The TCR was taken from a man older than 75 with COVID-19, enrolled during active disease. The J gene is TRBJ1-1, the V gene TRBV4-3; D call uncertain. Material for sequencing was peripheral blood. The CDR3 DNA reads TGCGCCAGCAGCCCAGGTGAGGGCCGGGGTCGTAACACTGAAGCTTTCTTT. Translation gives CASSPGEGRGRNTEAFF.